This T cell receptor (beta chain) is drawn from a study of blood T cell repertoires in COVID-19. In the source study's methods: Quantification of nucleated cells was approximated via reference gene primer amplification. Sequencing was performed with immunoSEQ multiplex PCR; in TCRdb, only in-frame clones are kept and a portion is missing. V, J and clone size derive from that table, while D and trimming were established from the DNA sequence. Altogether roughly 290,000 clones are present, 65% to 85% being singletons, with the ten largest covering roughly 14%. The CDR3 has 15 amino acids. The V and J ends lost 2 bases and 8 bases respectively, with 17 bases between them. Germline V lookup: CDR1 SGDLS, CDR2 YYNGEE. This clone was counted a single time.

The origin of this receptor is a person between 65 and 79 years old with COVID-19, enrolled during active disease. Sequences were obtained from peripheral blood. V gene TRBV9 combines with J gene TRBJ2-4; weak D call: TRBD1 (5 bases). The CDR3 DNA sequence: TGTGCCAGCAGCGTGGCCGAAACGCAGGGTTACATTCAGTACTTC. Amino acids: CASSVAETQGYIQYF.